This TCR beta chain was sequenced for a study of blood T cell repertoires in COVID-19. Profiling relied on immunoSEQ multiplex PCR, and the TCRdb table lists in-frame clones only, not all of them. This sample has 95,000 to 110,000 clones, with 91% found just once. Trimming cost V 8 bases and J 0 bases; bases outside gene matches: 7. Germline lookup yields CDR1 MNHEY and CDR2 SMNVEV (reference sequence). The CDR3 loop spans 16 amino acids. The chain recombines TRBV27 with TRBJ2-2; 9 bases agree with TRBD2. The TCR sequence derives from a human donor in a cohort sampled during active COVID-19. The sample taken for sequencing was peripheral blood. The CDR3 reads CASHLAGYANTGELFF. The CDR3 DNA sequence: TGTGCCAGCCACCTAGCGGGGTACGCGAACACCGGGGAGCTGTTTTTT.